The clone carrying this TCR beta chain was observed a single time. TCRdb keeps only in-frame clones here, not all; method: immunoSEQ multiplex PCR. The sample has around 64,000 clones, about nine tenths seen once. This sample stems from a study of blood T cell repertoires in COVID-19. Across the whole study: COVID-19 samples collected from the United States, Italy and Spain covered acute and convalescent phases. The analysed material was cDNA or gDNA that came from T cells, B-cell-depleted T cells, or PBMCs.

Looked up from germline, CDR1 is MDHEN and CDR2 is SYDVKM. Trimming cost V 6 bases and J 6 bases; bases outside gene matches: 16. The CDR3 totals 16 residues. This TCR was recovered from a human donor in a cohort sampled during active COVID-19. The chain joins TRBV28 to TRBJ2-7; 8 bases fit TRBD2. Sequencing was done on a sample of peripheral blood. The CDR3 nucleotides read TGTGCCAGCAGACGAGGACTAGCACGCTCTGTTTCCGAGCAGTACTTC. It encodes CASRRGLARSVSEQYF.